The rows below give T cell receptor beta chains drawn from one sample of a study of regulatory T cells in long-lasting Graves disease. In TCRdb, the multiplex PCR reads were re-called with MiXCR into one record per CDR3 protein. The repertoire holds fewer than 400,000 distinct CDR3 sequences, with less than 25% as singletons. The starting material was peripheral blood mononuclear cells (PBMCs), obtained when the disease was refractory, from a patient treated with antithyroid drugs. The receptors were gathered from a female donor with Graves disease. The CDR3 runs from the conserved cysteine through the conserved F or W. Each record gives: D gene, CDR3 length, clone size, J gene, V gene, CDR3 DNA, CDR3 protein. D genes are given only for firm matches. The size entry is marked missing in some rows and otherwise reads once, few, many or a size class.

.,16,many,TRBJ1-4,TRBV7-6,TGTGCCAGCAGCTTAAATCGAGGGGGATTTAATGAAAAACTGTTTTTT,CASSLNRGGFNEKLFF
.,11,many,TRBJ1-2,TRBV20-1,TGCAGTACCGTCAAGGACTATGGCTACACCTTC,CSTVKDYGYTF
TRBD1,16,.,TRBJ2-2,TRBV7-2,TGTGCCAGCAGCTTAGGGGTCAGGGGGCCGGCCGGGGAGCTGTTTTTT,CASSLGVRGPAGELFF
.,13,few,TRBJ1-2,TRBV4-2,TGTGCCAGCAGCCCCATCGGAAGGGATGGCTACACCTTC,CASSPIGRDGYTF
TRBD1,16,.,TRBJ2-1,TRBV6-1,TGTGCCAGCAAGGGACAGGGGGTCCGGCAGAACAATGAGCAGTTCTTC,CASKGQGVRQNNEQFF
TRBD2,15,many,TRBJ2-7,TRBV7-6,TGTGCCAGCAGCTTAGGATCCGGGGGGGCCAACGAGCAGTACTTC,CASSLGSGGANEQYF
.,13,many,TRBJ1-1,TRBV12-3/TRBV12-4,TGTGCCAGCAGAGCCAGACAGAACACTGAAGCTTTCTTT,CASRARQNTEAFF
TRBD1,14,.,TRBJ1-1,TRBV7-9,TGTGCCAGCGCGCAACCGGGACAGATTACTGAAGCTTTCTTT,CASAQPGQITEAFF
TRBD2,17,many,TRBJ2-7,TRBV20-1,TGCAGTGCTAGTGTCCAGCGGGAGGGCCGGAGAATCAACGAGCAGTACTTC,CSASVQREGRRINEQYF
TRBD1,15,many,TRBJ2-7,TRBV7-9,TGTGCCAGCAGCCCCCGCCGACAGGGAATCTACGAGCAGTACTTC,CASSPRRQGIYEQYF
.,12,few,TRBJ2-7,TRBV6-2/TRBV6-3,TGTGCCAGCAGTTACGGGCGGGGCGAGCAGTACTTC,CASSYGRGEQYF
.,15,.,TRBJ1-1,TRBV7-2,TGTGCCAGCAGCTCCACCGGGGGAGGGAACACTGAAGCTTTCTTT,CASSSTGGGNTEAFF
.,17,many,TRBJ2-6,TRBV28,TGTGCCAGCAGCCAAGACAGGGAGGGCTCTGGGGCCAACGTCCTGACTTTC,CASSQDREGSGANVLTF
.,14,few,TRBJ2-5,TRBV7-9,TGTGCCAGCAACGGCCGGGGCCACCAAGAGACCCAGTACTTC,CASNGRGHQETQYF
TRBD2,16,many,TRBJ2-2,TRBV6-1,TGTGCCAGCAGACAGGGACTAGCGGGAAACACCGGGGAGCTGTTTTTT,CASRQGLAGNTGELFF
.,14,.,TRBJ1-2,TRBV19,TGTGCCAGTAGCACTTGGGACTTAATCTATGGCTACACCTTC,CASSTWDLIYGYTF
.,14,few,TRBJ2-1,TRBV11-2,TGTGCCAGCAGCGGTGAACCCTCCTACAATGAGCAGTTCTTC,CASSGEPSYNEQFF
.,15,few,TRBJ2-1,TRBV12-3/TRBV12-4,TGTGCCAGCAGTTTAGGCGGCAGGGCAGGCAATGAGCAGTTCTTC,CASSLGGRAGNEQFF
.,15,.,TRBJ2-2,TRBV20-1,TGCAGTGCTAGATTCGGGCATGGCGGCACCGGGGAGCTGTTTTTT,CSARFGHGGTGELFF
.,14,few,TRBJ2-7,TRBV2,TGTGCCAGCGCGGGTGAGGGGCACGCCTACGAGCAGTACTTC,CASAGEGHAYEQYF
.,14,.,TRBJ1-2,TRBV6-2/TRBV6-3,TGTGCCAGCAGACTTACGCCAGACTACTATGGCTACACCTTC,CASRLTPDYYGYTF
.,16,.,TRBJ2-5,TRBV6-2/TRBV6-3,TGTGCCAGCAGTCCTGGGGAGGGGGGGATCCGGGAGACCCAGTACTTC,CASSPGEGGIRETQYF
.,12,many,TRBJ2-5,TRBV6-2/TRBV6-3,TGTGCCAGCACCCGAATTCAAGAGACCCAGTACTTC,CASTRIQETQYF
.,14,.,TRBJ2-7,TRBV15,TGTGCCACCAGCAGAAGGGGCAATTCCTACGAGCAGTACTTC,CATSRRGNSYEQYF
.,14,.,TRBJ1-5,TRBV24-1,TGTACCACCAGTGATTCCGGGGGTAATCAGCCCCAGCATTTT,CTTSDSGGNQPQHF
TRBD1,18,many,TRBJ2-5,TRBV28,TGTGCCAGCAGTTTATCTATTTATCGGGGACAGGGTGAAGAGACCCAGTACTTC,CASSLSIYRGQGEETQYF
.,17,few,TRBJ1-5,TRBV3-1,TGTGCCAGCAGCTCTACGGGATCGGGCCTTCCGAATCAGCCCCAGCATTTT,CASSSTGSGLPNQPQHF
TRBD1,16,once,TRBJ2-6,TRBV7-2,TGTGCCAGCAGCCGGACAGGGGCCACTGGGGCCAACGTCCTGACTTTC,CASSRTGATGANVLTF
.,15,.,TRBJ1-3,TRBV29-1,TGCAGCGTTGTCGGTGGGGTGATCTCTGGAAACACCATATATTTT,CSVVGGVISGNTIYF
.,12,few,TRBJ2-7,TRBV5-6,TGTGCCAGCAGCCCCGCAGTGGGGGAGCAGTACTTC,CASSPAVGEQYF
.,13,many,TRBJ1-5,TRBV6-1,TGTGCCAGCGAAGGGGTTCTCAATCAGCCCCAGCATTTT,CASEGVLNQPQHF
.,14,many,TRBJ2-7,TRBV3-1,TGTGCCAGCAGCCAAGGGGCAGGAGGCTACGAGCAGTACTTC,CASSQGAGGYEQYF
.,12,.,TRBJ2-5,TRBV19,TGTGCCAGTAGGTCTGGTGGGAAGACCCAGTACTTC,CASRSGGKTQYF
TRBD2,16,many,TRBJ2-2,TRBV7-9,TGTGCCAGCAGCTCCTTGAGCGGGAGTTTGGCCGGGGAGCTGTTTTTT,CASSSLSGSLAGELFF
.,14,.,TRBJ1-1,TRBV7-9,TGTGCCAGCAGCTTAGCACAGGGTCGCACTGAAGCTTTCTTT,CASSLAQGRTEAFF
TRBD2,16,many,TRBJ2-5,TRBV7-2,TGTGCCAGCAGCTTAGGACTAGCGGGAGCCCAAGAGACCCAGTACTTC,CASSLGLAGAQETQYF
TRBD1,14,many,TRBJ2-7,TRBV28,TGTGCCAGCAGCTTGGACAGGATGGGACACGAGCAGTACTTC,CASSLDRMGHEQYF
TRBD1,19,few,TRBJ2-5,TRBV4-1,TGCGCCAGCAGCCTCGCGACAGGGGGCCGGCTAACCCCGCAAGAGACCCAGTACTTC,CASSLATGGRLTPQETQYF
.,15,.,TRBJ2-7,TRBV28,TGTGCCAGCAGTTTACCCGTCGGACCATCCTACGAGCAGTACTTC,CASSLPVGPSYEQYF
TRBD1,15,many,TRBJ2-5,TRBV6-1,TGTGCCAGCAGTAAGGGGCAGGGGGCTTTGGAGACCCAGTACTTC,CASSKGQGALETQYF
TRBD1,13,.,TRBJ1-2,TRBV4-2,TGTGCCAGTAGCCTAGATGGGACAGCTGGCTACACCTTC,CASSLDGTAGYTF
TRBD1,13,many,TRBJ1-2,TRBV12-3/TRBV12-4,TGTGCCAGCAGTTTAAAGGGGGCGTATGGCTACACCTTC,CASSLKGAYGYTF
TRBD1,13,many,TRBJ1-5,TRBV20-1,TGCAGTCTACGACAGGGGGTTGATCAGCCCCAGCATTTT,CSLRQGVDQPQHF